The rows below give T cell receptor beta chains drawn from one sample of a study of T cell responses to AZD1222 COVID-19 vaccine. TCRdb's table, derived via immunoSEQ multiplex PCR, lists solely in-frame clones and lacks some. The table records some 130,000 clones, about four fifths of them present only once. The starting material was peripheral blood, obtained on day 0 of AZD1222 vaccination. Source of these receptors: an adult in good health. Both conserved end residues are part of each CDR3. The order of the fields is clone size, D gene, J gene, V gene, CDR3 protein, CDR3 DNA. A D gene is named only where the DNA matches it firmly. Size tells how often a clone was seen (once, few, many) or the class of an expanded clone, and some rows leave it out.

abundance: .
d_gene: .
j_gene: TRBJ1-2
v_gene: TRBV5-6
CDR3aa: CATGEGNLLAGYTF
CDR3nt: TGTGCCACGGGGGAAGGCAATCTCCTAGCTGGCTACACCTTC

abundance: few
d_gene: .
j_gene: TRBJ1-2
v_gene: TRBV5-6
CDR3aa: CASLRDDYGYTF
CDR3nt: TGTGCCAGCCTCAGGGATGACTATGGCTACACCTTC

abundance: .
d_gene: .
j_gene: TRBJ1-1
v_gene: TRBV19
CDR3aa: CASQDPGLPNTEAFF
CDR3nt: TGTGCCAGTCAAGACCCCGGACTTCCGAACACTGAAGCTTTCTTT

abundance: .
d_gene: .
j_gene: TRBJ1-6
v_gene: TRBV15
CDR3aa: CATSRGGANNSPLHF
CDR3nt: TGTGCCACCAGCAGGGGGGGGGCTAACAATTCACCCCTCCACTTT

abundance: .
d_gene: .
j_gene: TRBJ1-1
v_gene: TRBV30
CDR3aa: CAWLIPGHLNTEAFF
CDR3nt: TGTGCCTGGTTGATACCGGGACACTTGAACACTGAAGCTTTCTTT

abundance: once
d_gene: .
j_gene: TRBJ2-3
v_gene: TRBV6-1
CDR3aa: CASSELETLTDTQYF
CDR3nt: TGTGCCAGCAGTGAATTGGAAACCCTCACAGATACGCAGTATTTT

abundance: .
d_gene: TRBD2
j_gene: TRBJ2-3
v_gene: TRBV29-1
CDR3aa: CSVESSGVTDTQYF
CDR3nt: TGCAGCGTTGAGTCTAGCGGGGTCACAGATACGCAGTATTTT

abundance: .
d_gene: .
j_gene: TRBJ2-2
v_gene: TRBV9
CDR3aa: CASSVVDRGLPPGELFF
CDR3nt: TGTGCCAGCAGCGTAGTTGATAGGGGCCTTCCACCCGGGGAGCTGTTTTTT

abundance: .
d_gene: .
j_gene: TRBJ1-4
v_gene: TRBV10-3
CDR3aa: CAISESTNEKLFF
CDR3nt: TGTGCCATCAGTGAGTCGACTAATGAAAAACTGTTTTTT

abundance: .
d_gene: TRBD1
j_gene: TRBJ1-1
v_gene: TRBV7-8
CDR3aa: CASSSGTGRRDTEAFF
CDR3nt: TGTGCCAGCAGCTCAGGGACAGGGAGGCGGGACACTGAAGCTTTCTTT

abundance: .
d_gene: TRBD1
j_gene: TRBJ1-2
v_gene: TRBV6-6
CDR3aa: CASSLRTGEDYGYTF
CDR3nt: TGTGCCAGCAGTCTCCGGACAGGGGAGGACTATGGCTACACCTTC

abundance: .
d_gene: TRBD1
j_gene: TRBJ1-2
v_gene: TRBV3-1/TRBV3-2
CDR3aa: CASSQGQGAGAGYGYTF
CDR3nt: TGTGCCAGCAGCCAAGGGCAGGGGGCGGGTGCGGGGTATGGCTACACCTTC

abundance: .
d_gene: TRBD2
j_gene: TRBJ2-5
v_gene: TRBV24-1
CDR3aa: CATSDSTSGVFSRTQYF
CDR3nt: TGTGCCACCAGTGATTCGACTAGCGGGGTCTTCTCACGGACCCAGTACTTC

abundance: once
d_gene: TRBD1
j_gene: TRBJ1-2
v_gene: TRBV7-8
CDR3aa: CASSSPGTGPNYGYTF
CDR3nt: TGTGCCAGCAGCTCGCCCGGGACAGGTCCTAACTATGGCTACACCTTC

abundance: .
d_gene: .
j_gene: TRBJ1-2
v_gene: TRBV12-3/TRBV12-4
CDR3aa: CASSPSSNHGYTF
CDR3nt: TGTGCCAGCAGTCCTAGCTCTAATCATGGCTACACCTTC

abundance: once
d_gene: .
j_gene: TRBJ1-1
v_gene: TRBV11-3
CDR3aa: CASSPRGGEAFF
CDR3nt: TGTGCCAGCAGCCCCCGGGGAGGTGAAGCTTTCTTT

abundance: .
d_gene: .
j_gene: TRBJ1-2
v_gene: TRBV6-5
CDR3aa: CASSTNVGQPYGYTF
CDR3nt: TGTGCCAGCAGTACAAACGTGGGCCAACCTTATGGCTACACCTTC

abundance: once
d_gene: .
j_gene: TRBJ1-5
v_gene: TRBV5-5
CDR3aa: CASSLSGLQNQPQHF
CDR3nt: TGTGCCAGCAGCTTGTCAGGGCTTCAAAATCAGCCCCAGCATTTT

abundance: .
d_gene: TRBD1
j_gene: TRBJ2-1
v_gene: TRBV5-4
CDR3aa: CASSLRDRVHEQFF
CDR3nt: TGTGCCAGCAGCCTACGGGACAGGGTGCATGAGCAGTTCTTC

abundance: .
d_gene: .
j_gene: TRBJ2-6
v_gene: TRBV25-1
CDR3aa: CASSAASGANVLTF
CDR3nt: TGTGCCAGCAGTGCGGCCTCTGGGGCCAACGTCCTGACTTTC

abundance: once
d_gene: .
j_gene: TRBJ1-1
v_gene: TRBV5-1
CDR3aa: CASSKSPLNTEAFF
CDR3nt: TGCGCCAGCAGCAAATCCCCTCTGAACACTGAAGCTTTCTTT

abundance: few
d_gene: .
j_gene: TRBJ2-4
v_gene: TRBV9
CDR3aa: CASSADDSWEDIQYF
CDR3nt: TGTGCCAGCAGCGCCGACGACAGTTGGGAAGACATTCAGTACTTC